These 29 T cell receptor beta chains were all obtained from the same sample, sequenced in a study of radiotherapy plus CTLA-4 blockade in lung cancer (dated by TCRdb to between 2017 and 2018). The library was built by means of the immunoSEQ multiplex PCR assay. The source is immuneACCESS, and TCRdb retained only in-frame sequences with V and J called. Part of the clones is not carried over; for the studies checked, unresolved V genes explain less than half of this, and the remainder is unexplained. The sample yields approximately 110,000 clones; approximately 77% were counted once. The ten largest clones capture less than 4% of the sample. Source: peripheral blood, taken from a patient treated with radiotherapy plus ipilimumab. The receptors originated from a human donor with non-small cell lung cancer that progressed on radiotherapy plus ipilimumab. Some clones in this sample may be carry-over from other donors' samples.

This clone was detected a few times. This chain joins TRBV7-2 and TRBJ2-3, with 10 bases lining up with TRBD2. J was trimmed by 0 bases and V by 5 bases; bases with no gene match: 11. The germline gives CDR1 SGHTA, CDR2 FQGNSA. The CDR3 has 18 amino acids. For the CDR3, the DNA is TGTGCCAGCAGCCATGACTTAGCGGGGGGCCGTAGCACAGATACGCAGTATTTT. Its protein is CASSHDLAGGRSTDTQYF.

The CDR3 loop is CASSVTGEGEKLFF. CDR3 DNA sequence: TGTGCCAGCAGTGTGACAGGGGAAGGAGAAAAACTGTTTTTT. This sequence joins TRBV2 and TRBJ1-4; 8 bases are shared with TRBD1. CDR1 is SNHLY, CDR2 FYNNEI, per germline. The length of the CDR3 is 14 residues. The V and J ends lost 4 bases and 8 bases, in that order; junction bases with no gene match: 6.

This chain uses TRBV6-5 with TRBJ2-7; possibly TRBD1 for D (7 bases). The germline V gene has CDR1 MNHEY and CDR2 SVGAGI. The V and J ends lost 9 bases and 3 bases respectively, with 18 bases between them. This CDR3 spans 14 amino acids. CDR3 sequence (DNA): TGTGCCAGTATGGCCGCGGGACAGAGCTACGAGCAGTACTTC. Translated: CASMAAGQSYEQYF.

The chain is built from TRBV6-1 and TRBJ1-6; 7 nucleotides agree with TRBD1. V trimming: 3 bases; J trimming: 7 bases; junction bases outside the gene matches: 6. The V gene's germline CDR1 is MNHNS and CDR2 SASEGT. This CDR3 comprises 15 residues. CDR3 region: CASSDQGGGNSPLHF. The CDR3 DNA is TGTGCCAGCAGTGACCAGGGGGGAGGGAATTCACCCCTCCACTTT.

The chain carries TRBV7-2 and TRBJ2-7; perhaps D is TRBD1 or TRBD2 (7 bases each). CDR3 length: 15 residues. Germline V gene sequence: CDR1 SGHTA, CDR2 FQGNSA. The V and J ends lost 1 base and 2 bases respectively, with 12 bases between them. CDR3 loop: CTSSLGQGGAYEQYF. The CDR3 DNA reads as TGTACCAGCAGCTTAGGACAGGGAGGGGCCTACGAGCAGTACTTC.

The CDR3 reads CASSYSAGPKGYTF. Here the CDR3 DNA reads TGTGCCAGCAGTTACTCAGCTGGTCCGAAGGGCTACACCTTC. The chain uses TRBV6-5 and TRBJ1-2, with unresolved D. This CDR3 has 14 amino acids. Germline CDR1 is MNHEY and CDR2 is SVGAGI. V lost 0 bases, J lost 8 bases, and 13 bases lay in between.

CDR3 in amino acids: CASSSLDGGDTGELFF. The CDR3 bases are TGTGCCAGCAGCTCCCTTGACGGGGGCGATACCGGGGAGCTGTTTTTT. This rearrangement joins TRBV28 to TRBJ2-2; the D call may be TRBD1 or TRBD2 (6 bases each). Germline-derived CDR1 and CDR2 are MDHEN and SYDVKM. The CDR3 length is 16 residues. Deletions cut 6 bases from V and 5 bases from J, with 19 bases between.

As DNA, the CDR3 is TGTGCCAGCAGTTGGGGACCCTCTACAGAGCAGTACTTC. It is translated as CASSWGPSTEQYF. The gene calls are TRBV6-5 and TRBJ2-7; D could derive from TRBD1 or TRBD2 (5 bases each). Deletions cut 4 bases from V and 7 bases from J, with 14 bases between. In germline, CDR1 is MNHEY, CDR2 SVGAGI. The CDR3 spans 13 residues.

V usage is TRBV5-1 and J usage is TRBJ2-7; D is possibly TRBD1 or TRBD2 (5 bases each). The CDR3 length is 15 residues. The germline gives CDR1 SGHRS, CDR2 YFSETQ. Trimming left V 6 bases short and J 7 bases short, with 23 bases between. Written as DNA, the CDR3 is TGCGCCAGCACCACAGGCGGGCCGCTGTCGGGGGAGCAGTACTTC. This encodes CASTTGGPLSGEQYF.

The chain recombines TRBV6-5 with TRBJ1-2, with D tentatively TRBD1 (5 bases). V was pared by 0 bases and J by 8 bases, with 16 bases between. The length of the CDR3 is 15 residues. Germline V gene data show CDR1 as MNHEY and CDR2 as SVGAGI. The CDR3 reads CASSYSITARVGYTF. CDR3 DNA sequence: TGTGCCAGCAGTTACTCGATTACTGCCAGGGTCGGCTACACCTTC.

The chain joins TRBV18 to TRBJ1-4, with no clear D. V gave up 3 bases and J gave up 2 bases, with 13 bases separating them. Germline assignment: CDR1 KGHSH and CDR2 LQKENI. The CDR3 runs 16 residues. The CDR3 region is CASSPPGSPTNEKLFF. As DNA, the CDR3 is TGTGCCAGCTCACCGCCGGGTTCTCCCACTAATGAAAAACTGTTTTTT.

The chain employs TRBV15 and TRBJ2-5; D unresolved. Germline CDR1 is LNHNV and CDR2 is YYDKDF (reference sequence). Trimming removed 1 base from V and 3 bases from J, with 12 bases in between. The CDR3 has 15 amino acids. This CDR3 is CATSRVPRIKETQYF. The CDR3 region has the DNA TGTGCCACCAGCAGAGTACCTAGGATAAAAGAGACCCAGTACTTC. The variable domain in full, with the rest retrieved from reference TRBV15 and TRBJ2-5, is DAMVIQNPRYQVTQFGKPVTLSCSQTLNHNVMYWYQQKSSQAPKLLFHYYDKDFNNEADTPDNFQSRRPNTSFCFLDIRSPGLGDTAMYLCATSRVPRIKETQYFGPGTRLLVL.

This chain links TRBV27 with TRBJ1-6; 10 nucleotides agree with TRBD1. The CDR3 extends over 15 amino acids. In germline, CDR1 is MNHEY, CDR2 SMNVEV (reference sequence). Trimming removed 2 bases from V and 10 bases from J; junction bases left unmatched: 5. For the CDR3, the DNA is TGTGCCAGCAGTTTAGCCGACAGGGGGCGATCACCCCTCCACTTT. Encoded protein: CASSLADRGRSPLHF.

The CDR3 sequence is CASSVGRGQGSTDTQYF. CDR3 bases: TGTGCCAGCAGCGTAGGGAGGGGACAGGGTAGCACAGATACGCAGTATTTT. V and J are TRBV9 and TRBJ2-3; 9 bases map to TRBD1. CDR1 SGDLS and CDR2 YYNGEE come from the germline V gene. Germline trimming cut 0 bases from V and 0 bases from J; bases unmatched to any gene: 5. This CDR3 contains 17 residues.

The chain is built from TRBV2 and TRBJ1-1; 9 bases map to TRBD1. Germline CDR1 and CDR2: SNHLY and FYNNEI. The CDR3 loop spans 14 amino acids. V shed 7 bases and J 2 bases; nucleotides not matched to a gene: 5. The CDR3 spells CASIRTGANTEAFF. The CDR3 DNA follows: TGTGCCAGCATTCGGACAGGGGCAAACACTGAAGCTTTCTTT.

A few counts support this clone. The V and J genes are TRBV4-2 and TRBJ2-1; tentatively, D is TRBD2 (5 bases). The CDR3 runs to 17 residues. From germline, CDR1 is LGHNA and CDR2 YNFKEQ. Trimming stripped 1 base from V and 1 base from J, with 14 bases between. CDR3 protein: CASSQGLGGPSYNEQFF. In DNA form, the CDR3 reads TGTGCCAGCAGCCAAGGTTTAGGCGGGCCGTCCTACAATGAGCAGTTCTTC.

The chain couples TRBV6-5 to TRBJ1-2, with D possibly matching TRBD1 (5 bases). Germline CDR1 MNHEY, CDR2 SVGAGI. Between the trimmed V and J ends, which lost 2 bases and 6 bases, there was a span of 10 bases. The CDR3 extends over 13 amino acids. The CDR3 nucleotides read TGTGCCAGCAGTTACGATGGGGCTAATGGCTACACCTTC. Translated, it gives CASSYDGANGYTF.

The genes are TRBV28 and TRBJ1-2; D is perhaps TRBD1 (5 bases). This CDR3 region has 15 residues. Deletions cut 7 bases from V and 1 base from J, with 16 bases between. Germline V gives CDR1 MDHEN, CDR2 SYDVKM. In nucleotides, the CDR3 is TGTGCCAGCACCCTTCACGGGCAGGGTAACTATGGCTACACCTTC. This encodes CASTLHGQGNYGYTF.

This clone appeared a single time. The chain links TRBV5-1 to TRBJ1-5; 7 nucleotides line up with TRBD1. The CDR3 totals 14 residues. Germline V gives CDR1 SGHRS, CDR2 YFSETQ. The ends lost 0 bases at V and 8 bases at J; junction bases unmatched: 5. The CDR3 reads CASSLAQGEKPQHF. In nucleotides, the CDR3 is TGCGCCAGCAGCTTGGCGCAGGGGGAAAAGCCCCAGCATTTT.

The rearrangement joins TRBV19 to TRBJ1-3; 7 bases fit TRBD1. Looked up from germline, CDR1 is LNHDA and CDR2 is SQIVND (reference sequence). The CDR3 runs 14 residues. V was pared by 9 bases and J by 0 bases, with 5 bases of the junction left unmatched. This CDR3 is CASHRGPSGNTIYF. CDR3 coding DNA: TGTGCCAGCCACAGGGGACCCTCTGGAAACACCATATATTTT.

The rearrangement joins TRBV2 to TRBJ1-5, with unresolved D. Trimming shortened V by 1 base and J by 1 base, and 8 bases separated the two germline ends. CDR1 and CDR2 from the germline V gene are SNHLY and FYNNEI. The CDR3 length is 15 residues. CDR3 protein: CASSEGQRSNQPQHF. In DNA, the CDR3 is TGTGCCAGCAGTGAAGGGCAGAGGAGCAATCAGCCCCAGCATTTT.

V and J are TRBV29-1 and TRBJ1-4, with D possibly TRBD1 on 6 matching bases. The V end was cut by 4 bases, the J end by 5 bases, with 11 bases between. The CDR3 has 13 residues. Germline V lookup: CDR1 SQVTM, CDR2 ANQGSEA. The CDR3 DNA follows: TGCAGCGTTGGGACAGCCGTAAATGAAAAACTGTTTTTT. It translates to CSVGTAVNEKLFF.

The chain links TRBV5-3 to TRBJ1-2, with a possible D match to TRBD1 (5 bases). TRBV5-3 is classed as an ORF, of uncertain function. V lost 2 bases, J lost 7 bases, and 12 bases lay in between. This CDR3 is 13 amino acids long. CDR3 bases: TGTGCCAGAAGCTTTCGATGTAGGGGTGGCTACACCTTC. It specifies CARSFRCRGGYTF.

The CDR3 is CASSLMGQGANEKLFF. The CDR3 DNA sequence: TGCGCCAGCAGCTTGATGGGACAGGGGGCTAATGAAAAACTGTTTTTT. This chain joins TRBV5-1 and TRBJ1-4; 11 bases fit TRBD1. Losses at the gene ends were 1 base for V and 3 bases for J; bases not matched to a gene: 2. Germline loops: CDR1 SGHRS, CDR2 YFSETQ. The CDR3 has 16 amino acids. Using reference TRBV5-1 and TRBJ1-4 for the parts outside the CDR3, the full variable domain is KAGVTQTPRYLIKTRGQQVTLSCSPISGHRSVSWYQQTPGQGLQFLFEYFSETQRNKGNFPGRFSGRQFSNSRSEMNVSTLELGDSALYLCASSLMGQGANEKLFFGSGTQLSVL.

The V call is TRBV28, the J call TRBJ2-3; 8 nucleotides agree with TRBD2. Germline lookup yields CDR1 MDHEN and CDR2 SYDVKM. V gave up 6 bases and J gave up 2 bases; unmatched junction bases: 7. The CDR3 length is 15 residues. The DNA of the CDR3 is TGTGCCAGCAGCCCACGGGGGGGTATCACAGATACGCAGTATTTT. Its translation: CASSPRGGITDTQYF.

The J gene is TRBJ1-6, the V gene TRBV19; D not certain. CDR1 and CDR2 (germline): LNHDA, SQIVND (reference sequence). This CDR3 has 15 amino acids. V was clipped by 6 bases and J by 6 bases, with 15 bases between them. CDR3 residues: CASSLGVDGNSPLHF. The CDR3 DNA reads TGTGCCAGTAGCCTTGGTGTCGATGGTAATTCACCCCTCCACTTT.

This chain links TRBV11-1 with TRBJ2-7; D unclear. Trimming pared 1 base from V and 0 bases from J, leaving 7 bases between. Per germline, CDR1 SGHAT and CDR2 FQDESV (reference sequence). This CDR3 has 14 amino acids. CDR3 protein: CASSLVPGSYEQYF. The CDR3 bases are TGTGCCAGCAGCTTAGTTCCAGGCTCCTACGAGCAGTACTTC. The full variable domain, in which reference TRBV11-1 and TRBJ2-7 provide the parts outside the CDR3, is EAEVAQSPRYKITEKSQAVAFWCDPISGHATLYWYRQILGQGPELLVQFQDESVVDDSQLPKDRFSAERLKGVDSTLKIQPAELGDSAMYLCASSLVPGSYEQYFGPGTRLTVT.

This chain uses TRBV25-1 with TRBJ1-2; a possible D gene is TRBD1 (5 bases). CDR3 length: 14 amino acids. The ends were cut back, 7 bases at V and 4 bases at J, with 16 bases in the middle. Germline V CDR1 and CDR2: MGHDK, SYGVNS. CDR3 residues: CASNRDGHFYGYTF. The CDR3 DNA is TGTGCCAGCAATAGGGACGGACATTTCTATGGCTACACCTTC.

The rearrangement links TRBV4-3 to TRBJ2-5; 8 bases fit TRBD2. The CDR3 runs to 17 residues. J was trimmed by 3 bases and V by 4 bases; bases with no gene match: 13. Looked up from germline, CDR1 is LGHNA and CDR2 is YSLEER. CDR3 DNA: TGCGCCAGCAGCCCCCGCCTGTCCAGCGGGGGAGAAGAGACCCAGTACTTC. Translated, it gives CASSPRLSSGGEETQYF.